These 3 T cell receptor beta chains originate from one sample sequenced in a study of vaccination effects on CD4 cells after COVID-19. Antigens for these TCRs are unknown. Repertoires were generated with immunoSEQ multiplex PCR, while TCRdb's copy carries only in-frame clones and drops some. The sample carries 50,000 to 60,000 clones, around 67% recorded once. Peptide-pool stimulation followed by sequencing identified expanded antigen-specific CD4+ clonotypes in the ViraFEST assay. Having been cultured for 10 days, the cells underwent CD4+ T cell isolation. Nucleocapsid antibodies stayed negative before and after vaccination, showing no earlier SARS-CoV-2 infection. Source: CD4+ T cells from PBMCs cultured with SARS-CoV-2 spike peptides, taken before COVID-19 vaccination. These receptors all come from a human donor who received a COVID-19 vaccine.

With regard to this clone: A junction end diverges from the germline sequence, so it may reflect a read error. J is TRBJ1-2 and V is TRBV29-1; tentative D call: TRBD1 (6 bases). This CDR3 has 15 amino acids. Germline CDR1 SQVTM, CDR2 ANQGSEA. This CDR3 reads CSVGSQRTAKYGYTF. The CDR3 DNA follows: TGCAGCGTTGGATCTCAACGGACAGCTAAATATGGCTACACCTTC.

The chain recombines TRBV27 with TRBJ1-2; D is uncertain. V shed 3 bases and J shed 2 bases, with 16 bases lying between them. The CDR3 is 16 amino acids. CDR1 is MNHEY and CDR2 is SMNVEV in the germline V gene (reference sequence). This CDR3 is CASSLKPQAGNYGYTF. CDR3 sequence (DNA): TGTGCCAGCAGTTTGAAACCTCAAGCCGGAAACTATGGCTACACCTTC.

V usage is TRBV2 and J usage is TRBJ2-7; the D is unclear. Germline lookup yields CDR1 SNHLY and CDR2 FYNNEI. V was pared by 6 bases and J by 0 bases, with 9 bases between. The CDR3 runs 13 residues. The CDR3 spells CASRPEPSYEQYF. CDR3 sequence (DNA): TGTGCCAGCAGGCCAGAGCCCTCCTACGAGCAGTACTTC. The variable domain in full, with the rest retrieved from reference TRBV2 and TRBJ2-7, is EPEVTQTPSHQVTQMGQEVILRCVPISNHLYFYWYRQILGQKVEFLVSFYNNEISEKSEIFDDQFSVERPDGSNFTLKIRSTKLEDSAMYFCASRPEPSYEQYFGPGTRLTVT.